The T cell receptor beta chain under discussion was sequenced for a study of cytomegalovirus exposure and HLA in healthy donors. In the PCR, 60 Vbeta and 13 Jbeta primers were used. The repertoire was sequenced with immunoSEQ multiplex PCR; TCRdb's copy has only in-frame clones and lacks some. Here the sample spans 100,000 or so clones, about four fifths being singletons. Donors sampled were nominally healthy, though unrecorded immune exposures were likely. In this sample, this clone turned up a few times. The antigen remains undetermined. General study findings and limits: Other equally common chains were less clonally expanded than HLA-associated TCR beta chains, a later analysis showed. Published work reported that the classifier diagnosed cytomegalovirus status with high specificity and sensitivity.

The V and J ends lost 2 bases and 0 bases respectively, with 5 bases between them. The CDR3 loop spans 13 amino acids. In germline, CDR1 is SEHNR, CDR2 FQNEAQ (reference sequence). The clonotype comes from a man in his forties in good health and CMV-seronegative. V is TRBV7-9 and J is TRBJ2-7, with unresolved D. Specimen: PBMCs. Here the CDR3 reads CASSLSTSYEQYF. The CDR3 bases are TGTGCCAGCAGCTTATCTACCTCCTACGAGCAGTACTTC.